This TCR beta chain stems from a study of technical replicates of blood from a few donors. This clone appeared once. Produced via immunoSEQ multiplex PCR; TCRdb's table is partial and in-frame only. The table records under 85,000 clones, around 97% of them present only once. The V end lost 5 bases, the J end lost 7 bases, and 14 bases lay between the germline ends. The CDR3 spans 13 residues. Germline values: CDR1 MDHEN, CDR2 SYDVKM. This receptor was identified in a human donor in good health. V is TRBV28 and J is TRBJ2-5, with D maybe TRBD1 (6 bases). Sample: T cells isolated from PBMCs. The CDR3, as DNA: TGTGCCAGCAGTGTGGACAGCCACGGGACCCAGTACTTC. This gives the protein CASSVDSHGTQYF. The full variable domain, rest sourced from reference TRBV28 and TRBJ2-5, is DVKVTQSSRYLVKRTGEKVFLECVQDMDHENMFWYRQDPGLGLRLIYFSYDVKMKEKGDIPEGYSVSREKKERFSLILESASTNQTSMYLCASSVDSHGTQYFGPGTRLLVL.